This T cell receptor (beta chain) was obtained from a study of identical twins. In this sample, this clonotype turned up a few times. V lost 2 bases and J 10 bases, leaving 9 bases between the germline ends. This CDR3 is built from 12 residues. Germline V lookup: CDR1 ENHRY, CDR2 SYGVKD. TCRdb analysed the 5' RACE reads with MiXCR anew, one entry per CDR3 protein. The sample has about 470,000 distinct CDR3 sequences, approximately 24% seen once. The sample also formed part of further work on T cells expressing NK-cell markers.

This sequence was found in a woman younger than 30 in good health. Sequencing used CD4+ T cells sorted from blood. The chain employs TRBV10-3 and TRBJ2-1; D unresolved. CDR3 sequence reads: CAISEVGAEQFF. The CDR3 DNA sequence: TGTGCCATCAGTGAGGTTGGAGCGGAGCAGTTCTTC.